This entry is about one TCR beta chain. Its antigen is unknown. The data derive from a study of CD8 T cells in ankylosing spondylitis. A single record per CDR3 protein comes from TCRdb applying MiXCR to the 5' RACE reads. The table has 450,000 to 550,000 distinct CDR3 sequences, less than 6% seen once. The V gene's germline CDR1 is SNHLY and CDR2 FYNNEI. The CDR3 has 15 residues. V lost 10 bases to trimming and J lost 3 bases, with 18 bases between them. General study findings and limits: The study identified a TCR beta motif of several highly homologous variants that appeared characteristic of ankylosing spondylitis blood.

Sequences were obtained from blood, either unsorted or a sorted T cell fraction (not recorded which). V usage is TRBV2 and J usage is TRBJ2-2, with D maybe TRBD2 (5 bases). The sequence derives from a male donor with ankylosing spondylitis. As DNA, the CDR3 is TGTGCCACCCTGTGGGCCAAGGGAGACACCGGGGAGCTGTTTTTT. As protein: CATLWAKGDTGELFF.